This is a list of T cell receptor beta chains from one sample in a study of blood T cell repertoires in COVID-19. This table comes from immunoSEQ multiplex PCR, and its TCRdb copy is limited to in-frame clones, with some not included. The data show 60,000 to 85,000 clones, just under 80% seen once. The specimen was peripheral blood. The receptor source for this set is a woman in her sixties with acute or convalescent COVID-19. The CDR3 runs from the conserved cysteine through the conserved F or W. The D gene is left open where the match is weak. The size field is filled for only some rows; it gives once, few, many or a size class.

cdr3_nt cdr3_aa j_call v_call clone_size d_call
TGTGCCAGCAGCCCAGGGACTGTTGAAGCTTTCTTT CASSPGTVEAFF TRBJ1-1 TRBV5-4 . .
TGTGCCAGCAGCCCCGGACAGGGCAGGACTGATGAAGCTTTCTTT CASSPGQGRTDEAFF TRBJ1-1 TRBV11-2 . TRBD1
TGTGCCAGCAGTAATGGGGCTGGCGGGGGCCTCACCGGGGAGCTGTTTTTT CASSNGAGGGLTGELFF TRBJ2-2 TRBV5-8 . .
TGTGCCAGCAGTGAGCCGAACAGGGGGCTCACTGAAGCTTTCTTT CASSEPNRGLTEAFF TRBJ1-1 TRBV25-1 . TRBD1
TGTGCCAGCAGTCCCTCTGTACGCGGCAGCCAGCCCCAGCATTTT CASSPSVRGSQPQHF TRBJ1-5 TRBV27 . .
TGTGCCAGCAGTCCACAGACAGGGTATGGCTACACCTTC CASSPQTGYGYTF TRBJ1-2 TRBV27 few TRBD1
TGTGCCAGCAGTGAAGCGTCAGCCACGGAGGAGTACTTC CASSEASATEEYF TRBJ2-7 TRBV6-1 once .
TGTGCCAGCACCAGTGAGAGGGACCAAGAGACCCAGTACTTC CASTSERDQETQYF TRBJ2-5 TRBV7-8 . .
TGCAGCGTTGACGTTTCGATCGGACATTACTATGGCTACACCTTC CSVDVSIGHYYGYTF TRBJ1-2 TRBV29-1 . .
TGTGCCAGCAGCATGACAGGGGTCGCCTACGAGCAGTACTTC CASSMTGVAYEQYF TRBJ2-7 TRBV28 . TRBD1
TGTGCCAGCAGCAGAGGGGGGGTAGGACAGCCCCAGCATTTT CASSRGGVGQPQHF TRBJ1-5 TRBV9 few .
TGTGCCAGCAGCTTGGCGACTAGCGGGGGAAAGTCCTACGAGCAGTACTTC CASSLATSGGKSYEQYF TRBJ2-7 TRBV5-4 . TRBD2
TGTGCCAGCAGCCAAGAAAGGAGGCGCGGGAACACTGAAGCTTTCTTT CASSQERRRGNTEAFF TRBJ1-1 TRBV3-1/TRBV3-2 . .
TGTGCCAGCAGAACTACAGGGTTTCTTTACAATGAGCAGTTCTTC CASRTTGFLYNEQFF TRBJ2-1 TRBV28 . .
TGTGCCAGCAGCCCCTACAGGGGCTTAAGCAATGAGCAGTTCTTC CASSPYRGLSNEQFF TRBJ2-1 TRBV7-3 . TRBD1
TGTGCCAGCTCACCGCGACAGGGCGGCGGCAATTCACCCCTCCACTTT CASSPRQGGGNSPLHF TRBJ1-6 TRBV18 . TRBD1
TGTGCCTGGAGTGTCCGGACAGGGCTCATGGCTTTCTTT CAWSVRTGLMAFF TRBJ1-1 TRBV30 . TRBD1
TGTGCCAGCAGTGAAGGAGTGAACACTGAAGCTTTCTTT CASSEGVNTEAFF TRBJ1-1 TRBV6-1 . .
TGCGCCAGCAGGGCCGGGACAGGGAACACTGAAGCTTTCTTT CASRAGTGNTEAFF TRBJ1-1 TRBV10-2 . TRBD1
TGTGCCAGCAGCTTGGGGGAGGGCAGCTCAGGGCCCCAGCATTTT CASSLGEGSSGPQHF TRBJ1-5 TRBV7-9 . .
TGTGCCAGCAGCTTGGGGAGCGCGGGGACTGAGCAGTTCTTC CASSLGSAGTEQFF TRBJ2-1 TRBV7-2 . .
TGTGCCAGCAGTGCGCCGGGGAATGAAGATGGCTACACCTTC CASSAPGNEDGYTF TRBJ1-2 TRBV2 . .
TGTGCCAGCTCAAGGGACAGGAGCTCCTACGAGCAGTACTTC CASSRDRSSYEQYF TRBJ2-7 TRBV18 . TRBD1
TGTGCCAGTAATCCGTCGGTAGCGGTTAACACCGGGGAGCTGTTTTTT CASNPSVAVNTGELFF TRBJ2-2 TRBV19 . .
TGTGCCAGCAATCACGGCGGAGGTCAAGAGACCCAGTACTTC CASNHGGGQETQYF TRBJ2-5 TRBV2 . .
TGTGCCAGCAGACCAACAGGGGCGAGAGCTTTCTTT CASRPTGARAFF TRBJ1-1 TRBV7-9 . TRBD1
TGTGCCAGCAGCTTGTCGGGACAGGGAACCTATGGCTACACCTTC CASSLSGQGTYGYTF TRBJ1-2 TRBV5-5 . TRBD1
TGTGCCAGCAAAGGGCTAGGGGGCTATGGCTACACCTTC CASKGLGGYGYTF TRBJ1-2 TRBV12-3/TRBV12-4 . .
TGCAGCGTTGAACTATTAAGACGGGACAGGGGGCCGAATGAGCAGTTCTTC CSVELLRRDRGPNEQFF TRBJ2-1 TRBV29-1 . TRBD1
TGTGCCAGCGGGGAACAGGGGCGCCTTGACTATGGCTACACCTTC CASGEQGRLDYGYTF TRBJ1-2 TRBV2 . TRBD1
TGCGCCAGCAGCCAAGTGGGGGACAGAGCTTTCTATGGCTACACCTTC CASSQVGDRAFYGYTF TRBJ1-2 TRBV4-3 . TRBD1
TGTGCCAGCAGTCTGGGGGGAGGGACTGCCAACCCAGATACGCAGTATTTT CASSLGGGTANPDTQYF TRBJ2-3 TRBV2 . TRBD2
TGTGCCAGCATCCGACAGTATTATAGCAATCAGCCCCAGCATTTT CASIRQYYSNQPQHF TRBJ1-5 TRBV28 . .
TGTGCTAGTGGTTTGGACTCCGGGCTGCTAGCGTTCGGCTACACCTTC CASGLDSGLLAFGYTF TRBJ1-2 TRBV12-5 . .
TGTGCCAGTTCCCCTACCATTGCAACTAATGAAAAACTGTTTTTT CASSPTIATNEKLFF TRBJ1-4 TRBV19 . .
TGCGCCAGCAGCCAGTTGGACAGGGACTATGGCTACACCTTC CASSQLDRDYGYTF TRBJ1-2 TRBV4-3 . TRBD1
TGTGCCAGCAGCTCCCTAGCGGCGAGCACAGATACGCAGTATTTT CASSSLAASTDTQYF TRBJ2-3 TRBV7-2 once TRBD2
TGTGCCAGCAGCCCCCGGGACAGACAATATGGCTACACCTTC CASSPRDRQYGYTF TRBJ1-2 TRBV3-1/TRBV3-2 . TRBD1
TGTGCCAGCAGCCTTCGACAGGGGGCAACTGGGGCCAACGTCCTGACTTTC CASSLRQGATGANVLTF TRBJ2-6 TRBV7-3 once TRBD1
TGCGCCAGCAGCTTGTCGTTCGGACAGGGGAGGCATGGCTACACCTTC CASSLSFGQGRHGYTF TRBJ1-2 TRBV5-1 few TRBD1
TGTGCCAGCAGTGCCTTCTCCGGGACAGGGGAAGTGGCCTACACCTTC CASSAFSGTGEVAYTF TRBJ1-2 TRBV27 few TRBD1
TGTGCCAGCAGTTTAAAGGGGGCGTCTGGGGCCTATGGCTACACCTTC CASSLKGASGAYGYTF TRBJ1-2 TRBV27 once TRBD1
TGTGCCAGCAGTTTCCCGGGACAGGGTATTGGCTATGGCTACACCTTC CASSFPGQGIGYGYTF TRBJ1-2 TRBV6-2/TRBV6-3 . TRBD1
TGTGCCAGCAGTCCCTCGGGGGGGGAGCACCCCTACGAGCAGTACTTC CASSPSGGEHPYEQYF TRBJ2-7 TRBV27 . TRBD2
TGTGCCAGCAGTGACCGGGTAGAGACTGAAGCTTTCTTT CASSDRVETEAFF TRBJ1-1 TRBV6-1 . .
TGTGCCAGCAGTGCATTAGGGACTAGCGGGGGGGGAACAAATGAGCAGTTCTTC CASSALGTSGGGTNEQFF TRBJ2-1 TRBV6-1 . TRBD2
TGTGCCAGCTCATCATTGCCCCGGGGGAACCCCTCCTACGAGCAGTACTTC CASSSLPRGNPSYEQYF TRBJ2-7 TRBV18 . .
TGCGCCAGCAGCGCCGCGACAGGGTCCTACGAGCAGTACTTC CASSAATGSYEQYF TRBJ2-7 TRBV10-1 few TRBD1
TGCGCCAGCAGTTTAGGACGGTGGGGAGACATTCAGTACTTC CASSLGRWGDIQYF TRBJ2-4 TRBV5-1 . .
TGTGCCAGCAGTACAATTACAGGGGTGAACACTGAAGCTTTCTTT CASSTITGVNTEAFF TRBJ1-1 TRBV5-5 . TRBD1
TGTGCCAGTAGTATGGGAGTGGCAGATACGCAGTATTTT CASSMGVADTQYF TRBJ2-3 TRBV19 . .
TGTGCCAGCAGCACTAGCGGGGGAGATCAGTCGGATACGCAGTATTTT CASSTSGGDQSDTQYF TRBJ2-3 TRBV5-8 . TRBD2
TGTGCCAGTAGCGACAGGGGGGACACCGGGGAGCTGTTTTTT CASSDRGDTGELFF TRBJ2-2 TRBV19 . TRBD1
TGCGCCAGCAGCCAAGACCGCGGACAGGGATCGTCCGGGGAGCTGTTTTTT CASSQDRGQGSSGELFF TRBJ2-2 TRBV4-3 . TRBD1